The source of this TCR beta chain is a study of blood T cells in healthy people across ages. General study results and limits: Age showed a roughly linear inverse relationship with TCR beta diversity per million T cells.

This clonotype was observed a few times. Antigen unknown. The CDR3 is made up of 18 amino acids. V was cut by 1 base and J by 5 bases, with 23 bases left in between. Per germline, CDR1 SGHVS and CDR2 FNYEAQ. A second PCR, run for about 6 to 11 cycles, used a sample-barcoded 5' primer plus a J-beta primer mix. Each CDR3 protein is one row after TCRdb ran MiXCR on the 5' RACE reads. The table lists about 680,000 distinct CDR3 sequences, approximately 49% of them singletons. The specimen was blood. This clonotype was obtained from a woman in her sixties in good health. The J gene is TRBJ2-5, the V gene TRBV7-6, with a possible D match to TRBD2 (7 bases). CDR3 residues: CASSLVPNTGAGEETQYF. DNA of the CDR3: TGTGCCAGCAGCTTAGTTCCCAATACGGGGGCGGGGGAGGAGACCCAGTACTTC.